Below are 27 T cell receptor beta chains sequenced from a single sample in a study of regulatory and conventional T cells in RAG deficiency. Assay used: immunoSEQ multiplex PCR; TCRdb lists only in-frame clones, some missing. The sample shows 30,000 to 35,000 clones, about 90% of them seen only once. In addition, the sample was reused for a study of regulatory T cells. Per that study: Primers: 52 TRBV forward and 13 TRBJ reverse.

Input material: CD8+ T cells sorted from blood. The origin of the receptors is a human donor in good health.

The chain links TRBV27 to TRBJ1-1, with a possible D match to TRBD1 (5 bases). The CDR3 extends over 15 amino acids. Between the trimmed V and J ends, which lost 4 bases and 2 bases, there was a span of 14 bases. Germline loops: CDR1 MNHEY, CDR2 SMNVEV (reference sequence). The CDR3 reads CASSSFSTANTEAFF. DNA for the CDR3: TGTGCCAGCAGTTCCTTTTCGACAGCTAACACTGAAGCTTTCTTT.

This clone has a single count. The chain couples TRBV6-5 to TRBJ1-1, with D possibly matching TRBD1 (5 bases). The V end was cut by 0 bases, the J end by 4 bases, with 12 bases between. This CDR3 is built from 15 residues. Germline V gene data show CDR1 as MNHEY and CDR2 as SVGAGI. The CDR3 is CASSYSRGGGTEAFF. DNA for the CDR3: TGTGCCAGCAGTTACTCAAGGGGCGGGGGCACTGAAGCTTTCTTT.

V gene TRBV6-5 combines with J gene TRBJ2-7; D gene ambiguous. V was shortened by 3 bases and J by 2 bases, with 11 bases between the two germline ends. Germline V lookup: CDR1 MNHEY, CDR2 SVGAGI. CDR3 length: 14 amino acids. CDR3 coding DNA: TGTGCCAGCAGTTATCGGGTTGGCCCCTACGAGCAGTACTTC. This gives the protein CASSYRVGPYEQYF.

The chain links TRBV4-1 to TRBJ1-6; no clear D gene. This CDR3 has 16 residues. V was cut by 3 bases and J by 9 bases, with 18 bases left in between. The germline V gene encodes CDR1 MGHRA and CDR2 YSYEKL. The CDR3 here is CASSQKWADGTSPLHF. CDR3 in DNA: TGCGCCAGCAGCCAGAAGTGGGCCGATGGTACTTCACCCCTCCACTTT.

This clone was seen a single time. The chain employs TRBV9 and TRBJ2-1, with 9 positions matching TRBD2. J was trimmed by 4 bases and V by 0 bases; bases with no gene match: 2. CDR1 and CDR2 (germline): SGDLS, YYNGEE. The CDR3 covers 15 residues. The CDR3 DNA is TGTGCCAGCAGCGTAGGCGGGGGGGTTTACAATGAGCAGTTCTTC. This translates into CASSVGGGVYNEQFF.

The gene calls are TRBV19 and TRBJ2-1, with 7 bases that match TRBD2. The trim removed 2 bases at V and 3 bases at J, leaving 7 bases unmatched. Germline V CDR1 and CDR2: LNHDA, SQIVND (reference sequence). CDR3 length: 16 residues. This CDR3 reads CASSISGGIDYNEQFF. DNA of the CDR3: TGTGCCAGTAGTATATCGGGGGGAATAGACTACAATGAGCAGTTCTTC. The whole variable domain, remainder taken from reference TRBV19 and TRBJ2-1, is DGGITQSPKYLFRKEGQNVTLSCEQNLNHDAMYWYRQDPGQGLRLIYYSQIVNDFQKGDIAEGYSVSREKKESFPLTVTSAQKNPTAFYLCASSISGGIDYNEQFFGPGTRLTVL.

The rearrangement links TRBV28 to TRBJ1-1; the D gene is possibly TRBD1 (6 bases). Germline V CDR1 and CDR2: MDHEN, SYDVKM. The CDR3 covers 12 residues. Trimming pared 8 bases from V and 11 bases from J, leaving 18 bases between. The CDR3 protein is CASCTGTSDAFF. DNA for the CDR3: TGTGCCAGCTGCACCGGGACATCGGATGCTTTCTTT. Based on the CDR3 plus reference TRBV28 and TRBJ1-1, the full variable domain is DVKVTQSSRYLVKRTGEKVFLECVQDMDHENMFWYRQDPGLGLRLIYFSYDVKMKEKGDIPEGYSVSREKKERFSLILESASTNQTSMYLCASCTGTSDAFFGQGTRLTVV.

The gene calls are TRBV6-5 and TRBJ2-1; 7 bases align to TRBD2. The CDR3 runs to 15 residues. In germline, CDR1 is MNHEY, CDR2 SVGAGI. Trimming took 0 bases from V and 3 from J; bases not matched to a gene: 2. The CDR3 DNA reads TGTGCCAGCAGTTACTCGGGAGGGAACTACAATGAGCAGTTCTTC. Its translation is CASSYSGGNYNEQFF.

This chain uses TRBV2 with TRBJ2-2, with 9 positions matching TRBD1. The CDR3 consists of 15 residues. V lost 3 bases to trimming and J lost 7 bases; unmatched junction nucleotides: 6. Germline-derived CDR1 and CDR2 are SNHLY and FYNNEI. The CDR3 region has the DNA TGTGCCAGCAGTGAGCACAGGGGGCCCGGCGGGGAGCTGTTTTTT. This gives the protein CASSEHRGPGGELFF.

The chain uses TRBV4-1 and TRBJ2-7, with 7 bases fitting TRBD2. Germline CDR1 is MGHRA and CDR2 is YSYEKL. V trimming: 1 base; J trimming: 0 bases; junction bases outside the gene matches: 0. The CDR3 is 14 residues long. CDR3: CASSQGGSSYEQYF. DNA for the CDR3: TGCGCCAGCAGCCAAGGCGGGAGCTCCTACGAGCAGTACTTC.

The V gene is TRBV6-5, the J gene TRBJ1-2, with D perhaps TRBD1 (5 bases). The CDR3 consists of 14 residues. CDR1 is MNHEY and CDR2 is SVGAGI in the germline V gene. Trimming removed 6 bases from V and 4 bases from J, with 15 bases in between. This CDR3 reads CASRVKGSGYGYTF. In DNA form, the CDR3 reads TGTGCCAGCAGGGTAAAGGGGAGCGGCTATGGCTACACCTTC.

V is TRBV28 and J is TRBJ2-3; TRBD1 matches at 10 bases. Germline assignment: CDR1 MDHEN and CDR2 SYDVKM. The CDR3 consists of 16 residues. After removal of 2 bases from V and 9 bases from J, the junction contained 11 bases not matched to a gene. The CDR3 region is CASSLKLGTGDPTQYF. The CDR3 DNA reads TGTGCCAGCAGTTTAAAGCTTGGGACAGGGGATCCCACGCAGTATTTT.

This clone came up a few times. J is TRBJ2-7 and V is TRBV14; D could derive from TRBD1 or TRBD2 (5 bases each). CDR3 length: 18 amino acids. V was pared by 0 bases and J by 1 base, with 19 bases between. Germline assignment: CDR1 SGHDN and CDR2 FVKESK. The CDR3 here is CASSQETPGPRGSYEQYF. CDR3 in DNA: TGTGCCAGCAGCCAAGAAACCCCGGGTCCGAGGGGATCCTACGAGCAGTACTTC.

V usage is TRBV10-3 and J usage is TRBJ1-4; D is ambiguous. Germline-derived CDR1 and CDR2 are ENHRY and SYGVKD. V shed 0 bases and J shed 0 bases, with 11 bases lying between them. This CDR3 has 17 residues. Here the CDR3 DNA reads TGTGCCATCAGTGAGTCGGGAGTTAGTGCAACTAATGAAAAACTGTTTTTT. As protein: CAISESGVSATNEKLFF.

The rearrangement joins TRBV6-5 to TRBJ1-1, with D tentatively TRBD1 (6 bases). Deletions cut 8 bases from V and 2 bases from J, with 9 bases between. The CDR3 contains 12 residues. Germline CDR1 MNHEY, CDR2 SVGAGI. The chain's CDR3 is CASGQLNTEAFF. As DNA, the CDR3 is TGTGCCAGCGGACAGCTTAACACTGAAGCTTTCTTT.

The V and J genes are TRBV7-8 and TRBJ1-1; D ambiguous. Trimming removed 1 base from V and 0 bases from J, with 6 bases in between. The CDR3 has 14 residues. Germline V gives CDR1 SGHVS, CDR2 FQNEAQ. This chain's CDR3 is CASSLVGMNTEAFF. The CDR3 DNA follows: TGTGCCAGCAGCTTAGTAGGAATGAACACTGAAGCTTTCTTT.

The V call is TRBV5-8, the J call TRBJ2-1; possibly TRBD2 for D (5 bases). The germline V gene has CDR1 SGHTS and CDR2 YDEGEE. V dropped 0 bases and J dropped 4 bases, with 8 bases sitting between them. The CDR3 is 14 residues long. CDR3 DNA sequence: TGTGCCAGCAGCTTGGAGCGAGGGTACAATGAGCAGTTCTTC. Its protein product is CASSLERGYNEQFF.

V and J are TRBV12-5 and TRBJ2-2, with D maybe TRBD1 (7 bases). The CDR3 length is 17 residues. The V end lost 3 bases, the J end lost 5 bases, and 19 bases lay between the germline ends. The germline CDR1 and CDR2 sequences are LGHNT and FRNRAP. In nucleotides, the CDR3 is TGTGCTAGTGGTTTTAACCTTCAGGGGGGCCTGACCGGGGAGCTGTTTTTT. This gives the protein CASGFNLQGGLTGELFF.

This clone has only one observation. The J gene is TRBJ1-1, the V gene TRBV6-4; D gene uncertain. Germline loops: CDR1 MRHNA, CDR2 SNTAGT. The CDR3 runs to 13 residues. V lost 3 bases and J 1 base, leaving 6 bases between the germline ends. The CDR3 nucleotides are TGTGCCAGCAGTGATGGTAGGAACACTGAAGCTTTCTTT. Amino acids: CASSDGRNTEAFF.

The V and J genes are TRBV7-6 and TRBJ2-2; D gene unclear. This CDR3 is built from 13 residues. CDR1 SGHVS and CDR2 FNYEAQ come from the germline V gene. Trimming pared 2 bases from V and 5 bases from J, leaving 6 bases between. This CDR3 reads CASSLMQTGELFF. CDR3 sequence (DNA): TGTGCCAGCAGCTTAATGCAGACCGGGGAGCTGTTTTTT.

This clone was recorded only once. This rearrangement joins TRBV27 to TRBJ2-1, with a tentative D call TRBD2 (5 bases). CDR1 and CDR2 from the germline V gene are MNHEY and SMNVEV (reference sequence). The CDR3 contains 14 residues. The V end lost 2 bases, the J end lost 7 bases, and 12 bases lay between the germline ends. CDR3 region: CASSLGSPGNEQFF. For the CDR3, the DNA is TGTGCCAGCAGTTTAGGGAGTCCGGGGAATGAGCAGTTCTTC.

The gene calls are TRBV29-1 and TRBJ1-2; TRBD1 is a possible D gene (6 bases). The CDR3 is 12 residues long. The ends were cut back, 5 bases at V and 4 bases at J, with 11 bases in the middle. Germline CDR1 reads SQVTM; CDR2 reads ANQGSEA. In DNA form, the CDR3 reads TGCAGCGTTCTAGGGGGGACCTATGGCTACACCTTC. Its translation is CSVLGGTYGYTF.

The rearrangement links TRBV18 to TRBJ2-7; 7 bases line up with TRBD1. The CDR3 is made up of 13 amino acids. Germline V gene sequence: CDR1 KGHSH, CDR2 LQKENI. Trimming removed 2 bases from V and 3 bases from J; junction bases left unmatched: 1. The CDR3 protein is CASSPGQDYEQYF. The CDR3 nucleotides are TGTGCCAGCTCACCAGGACAGGACTACGAGCAGTACTTC.

V gene TRBV9 combines with J gene TRBJ2-1; 12 nucleotides agree with TRBD2. Unmatched junction bases numbered 8, after V lost 0 bases and J lost 7 bases. CDR3 length: 17 residues. Per the germline V gene, CDR1 is SGDLS and CDR2 is YYNGEE. In nucleotides, the CDR3 is TGTGCCAGCAGCGTAGAGCTCCTAGCGGGAGGGGAAAATGAGCAGTTCTTC. The encoded protein is CASSVELLAGGENEQFF.

This chain joins TRBV6-5 and TRBJ2-5; weak D call: TRBD1 (6 bases). The better agreement between TRBJ2-7 and the DNA end casts doubt on the J call. Germline CDR1 MNHEY, CDR2 SVGAGI. This CDR3 region has 12 residues. The CDR3 DNA reads TGTGCCAGCACAGGGGATTCCCACGAGCAGTACTTC. Residues: CASTGDSHEQYF.

The V call is TRBV29-1, the J call TRBJ2-6; maybe TRBD2 (6 bases). V lost 3 bases and J 0 bases, leaving 6 bases between the germline ends. CDR3 length: 14 residues. Per the germline V gene, CDR1 is SQVTM and CDR2 is ANQGSEA. CDR3: CSVDGGSGANVLTF. CDR3 coding DNA: TGCAGCGTTGACGGGGGCTCTGGGGCCAACGTCCTGACTTTC.

In regard to this clone: At the DNA level, this CDR3 is encoded by other sequences in the same sample as well. The chain couples TRBV9 to TRBJ2-7, with a possible D match to TRBD2 (5 bases). V lost 0 bases, J lost 0 bases, and 7 bases lay in between. The germline V gene encodes CDR1 SGDLS and CDR2 YYNGEE. The CDR3 length is 14 residues. In DNA form, the CDR3 reads TGTGCCAGCAGCGTAGAAGGGAGCTCCTACGAGCAGTACTTC. Residues: CASSVEGSSYEQYF.